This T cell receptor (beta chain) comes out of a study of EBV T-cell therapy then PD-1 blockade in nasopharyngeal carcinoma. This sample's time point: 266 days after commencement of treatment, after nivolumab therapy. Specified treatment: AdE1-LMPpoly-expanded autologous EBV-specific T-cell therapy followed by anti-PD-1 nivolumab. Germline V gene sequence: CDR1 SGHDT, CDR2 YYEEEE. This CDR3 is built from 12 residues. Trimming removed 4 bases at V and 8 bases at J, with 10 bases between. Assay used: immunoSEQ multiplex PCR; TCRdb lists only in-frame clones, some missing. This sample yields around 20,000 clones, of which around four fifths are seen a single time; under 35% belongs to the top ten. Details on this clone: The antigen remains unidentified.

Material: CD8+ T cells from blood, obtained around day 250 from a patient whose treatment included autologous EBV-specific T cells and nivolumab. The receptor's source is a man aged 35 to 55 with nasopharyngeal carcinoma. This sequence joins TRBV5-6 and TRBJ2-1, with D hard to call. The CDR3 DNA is TGTGCCAGCAGCGTCCACCCTTATGAGCAGTTCTTC. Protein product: CASSVHPYEQFF.